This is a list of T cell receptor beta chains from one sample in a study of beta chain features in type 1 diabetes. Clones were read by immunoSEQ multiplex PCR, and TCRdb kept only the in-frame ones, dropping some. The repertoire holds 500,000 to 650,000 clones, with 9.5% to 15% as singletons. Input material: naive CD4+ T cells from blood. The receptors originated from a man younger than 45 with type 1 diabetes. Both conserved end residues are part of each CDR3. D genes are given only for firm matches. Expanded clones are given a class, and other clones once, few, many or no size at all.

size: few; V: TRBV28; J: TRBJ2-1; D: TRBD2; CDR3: CASSTPSGGGIGEQFF; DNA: TGTGCCAGCAGTACGCCTAGCGGGGGAGGCATAGGTGAGCAGTTCTTC
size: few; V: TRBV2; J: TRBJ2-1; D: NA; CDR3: CASTGESSYNEQFF; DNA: TGTGCCAGCACTGGGGAGAGCTCCTACAATGAGCAGTTCTTC
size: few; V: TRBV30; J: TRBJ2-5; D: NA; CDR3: CAWSVGLQETQYF; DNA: TGTGCCTGGAGTGTAGGGTTACAAGAGACCCAGTACTTC
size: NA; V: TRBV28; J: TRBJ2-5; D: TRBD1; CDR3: CASSSGTGGVATQYF; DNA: TGTGCCAGCAGTTCCGGGACAGGGGGAGTCGCGACCCAGTACTTC
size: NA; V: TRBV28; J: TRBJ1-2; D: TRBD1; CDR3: CASRLTGNGYTF; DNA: TGTGCCAGCAGACTGACAGGGAATGGCTACACCTTC
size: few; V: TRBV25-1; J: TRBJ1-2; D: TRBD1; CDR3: CASSEQGVYGYTF; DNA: TGTGCCAGCAGTGAACAGGGGGTCTATGGCTACACCTTC
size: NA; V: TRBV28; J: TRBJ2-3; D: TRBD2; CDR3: CASSLLAGGTDTQYF; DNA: TGTGCCAGCAGTTTACTAGCGGGGGGAACAGATACGCAGTATTTT
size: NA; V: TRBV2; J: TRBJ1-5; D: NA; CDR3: CASNRDGFNQPQHF; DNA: TGTGCCAGCAATAGGGACGGATTCAATCAGCCCCAGCATTTT
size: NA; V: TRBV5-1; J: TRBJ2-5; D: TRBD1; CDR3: CASSLAVGGQQETQYF; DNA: TGCGCCAGCAGCTTGGCGGTTGGGGGACAGCAAGAGACCCAGTACTTC
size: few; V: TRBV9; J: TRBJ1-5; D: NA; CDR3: CASSVGTQNQPQHF; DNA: TGTGCCAGCAGCGTAGGAACTCAGAATCAGCCCCAGCATTTT
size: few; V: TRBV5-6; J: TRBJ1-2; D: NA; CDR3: CASSVAGGDYGYTF; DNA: TGTGCCAGCAGCGTCGCCGGTGGGGACTATGGCTACACCTTC
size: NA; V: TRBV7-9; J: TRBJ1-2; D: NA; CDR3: CASSLGLNNYGYTF; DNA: TGTGCCAGCAGCTTAGGGCTCAATAACTATGGCTACACCTTC
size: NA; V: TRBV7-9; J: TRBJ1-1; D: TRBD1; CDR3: CASSLGYRGPNTEAFF; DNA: TGTGCCAGCAGCTTAGGATACAGGGGACCAAACACTGAAGCTTTCTTT
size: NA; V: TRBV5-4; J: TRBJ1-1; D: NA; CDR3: CASSLVGALNTEAFF; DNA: TGTGCCAGCAGCTTGGTAGGGGCCTTGAACACTGAAGCTTTCTTT
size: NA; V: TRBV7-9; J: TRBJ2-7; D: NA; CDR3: CASSLARSNYYEQYF; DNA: TGTGCCAGCAGCTTAGCCCGCTCGAACTACTACGAGCAGTACTTC
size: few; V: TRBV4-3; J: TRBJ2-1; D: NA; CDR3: CASSPSSYNEQFF; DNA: TGCGCCAGCAGCCCTAGTAGCTACAATGAGCAGTTCTTC
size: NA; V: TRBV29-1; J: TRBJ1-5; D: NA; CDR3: CSASGLGQPQHF; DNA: TGCAGCGCCTCGGGGCTTGGCCAGCCCCAGCATTTT
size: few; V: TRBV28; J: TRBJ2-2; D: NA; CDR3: CASTHSGTPNTGELFF; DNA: TGTGCCAGCACCCACTCGGGGACACCGAACACCGGGGAGCTGTTTTTT
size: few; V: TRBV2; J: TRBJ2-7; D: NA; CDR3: CASSEEGPSEQYF; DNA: TGTGCCAGCAGTGAGGAAGGGCCCTCCGAGCAGTACTTC
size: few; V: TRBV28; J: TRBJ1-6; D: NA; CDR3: CASSLPHSDFGRSPLHF; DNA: TGTGCCAGCAGTTTACCCCACTCAGACTTCGGACGGTCACCCCTCCACTTT
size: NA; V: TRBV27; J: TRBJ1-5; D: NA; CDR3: CASSHAGNQPQHF; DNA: TGTGCCAGCAGCCATGCAGGGAATCAGCCCCAGCATTTT
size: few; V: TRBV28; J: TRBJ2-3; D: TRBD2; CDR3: CASSRTSGGTDTQYF; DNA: TGTGCCAGCAGTAGGACTAGCGGGGGCACAGATACGCAGTATTTT
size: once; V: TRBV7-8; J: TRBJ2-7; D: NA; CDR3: CASSPRDFGPYEQYF; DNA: TGTGCCAGCAGCCCCCGGGACTTCGGCCCCTACGAGCAGTACTTC
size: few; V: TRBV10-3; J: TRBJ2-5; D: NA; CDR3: CAISDPGRIQETQYF; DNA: TGTGCCATCAGCGATCCGGGACGGATCCAAGAGACCCAGTACTTC
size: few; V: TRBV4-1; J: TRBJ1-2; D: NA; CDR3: CASSRDMNYGYTF; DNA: TGCGCCAGCAGCCGAGACATGAACTATGGCTACACCTTC
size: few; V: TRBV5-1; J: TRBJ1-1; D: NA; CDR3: CASSLAAGAVDTEAFF; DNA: TGCGCCAGCAGCTTGGCCGCCGGGGCTGTGGACACTGAAGCTTTCTTT
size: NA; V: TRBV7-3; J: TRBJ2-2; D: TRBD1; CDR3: CASSLKLDRANTGELFF; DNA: TGTGCCAGCAGCTTAAAGTTAGACAGGGCGAACACCGGGGAGCTGTTTTTT
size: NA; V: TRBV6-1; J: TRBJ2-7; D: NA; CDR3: CASPDSGNEQYF; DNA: TGTGCCAGCCCTGACAGCGGCAACGAGCAGTACTTC
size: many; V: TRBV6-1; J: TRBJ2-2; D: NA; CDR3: CASWNPNTGELFF; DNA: TGTGCCAGCTGGAATCCGAACACCGGGGAGCTGTTTTTT
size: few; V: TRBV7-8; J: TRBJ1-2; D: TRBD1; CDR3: CASSLRQGANYGYTF; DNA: TGTGCCAGCAGCCTTAGGCAGGGGGCTAACTATGGCTACACCTTC
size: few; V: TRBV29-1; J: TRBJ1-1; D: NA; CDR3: CSIPQGNTEAFF; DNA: TGCAGCATACCACAGGGGAACACTGAAGCTTTCTTT
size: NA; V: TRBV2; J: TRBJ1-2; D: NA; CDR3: CASSPLWVGGYTF; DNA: TGTGCCAGCAGCCCGCTATGGGTGGGTGGCTACACCTTC
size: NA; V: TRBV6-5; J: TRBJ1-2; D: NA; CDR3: CASRAANYGYTF; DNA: TGTGCCAGCCGGGCAGCTAACTATGGCTACACCTTC
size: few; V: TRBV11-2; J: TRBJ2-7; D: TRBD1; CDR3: CASSLAPIPGGEQYF; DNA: TGTGCCAGCAGCTTGGCCCCGATCCCAGGGGGCGAGCAGTACTTC
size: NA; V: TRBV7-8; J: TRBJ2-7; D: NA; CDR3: CASSLLYEQYF; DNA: TGTGCCAGCAGCTTGTTGTACGAGCAGTACTTC
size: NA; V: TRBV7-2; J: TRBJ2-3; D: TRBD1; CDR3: CASSLRLGGADTQYF; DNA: TGTGCCAGCAGCTTACGGTTAGGGGGCGCAGATACGCAGTATTTT
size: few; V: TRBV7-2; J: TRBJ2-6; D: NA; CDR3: CASSSRRNSGANVLTF; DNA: TGTGCCAGCAGCTCCAGGAGGAACTCTGGGGCCAACGTCCTGACTTTC
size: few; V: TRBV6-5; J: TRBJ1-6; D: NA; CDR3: CASSYSTGHNSPLHF; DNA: TGTGCCAGCAGTTACTCCACAGGCCATAATTCACCCCTCCACTTT
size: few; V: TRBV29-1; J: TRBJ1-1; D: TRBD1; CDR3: CSAHRQGATEAFF; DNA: TGCAGCGCCCATCGACAGGGTGCCACTGAAGCTTTCTTT
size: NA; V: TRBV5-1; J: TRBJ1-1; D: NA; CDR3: CASSREQAAEAFF; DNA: TGCGCCAGCAGCAGAGAGCAGGCCGCTGAAGCTTTCTTT
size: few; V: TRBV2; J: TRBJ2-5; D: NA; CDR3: CASSEGQPAQETQYF; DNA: TGTGCCAGCAGTGAGGGGCAGCCGGCCCAAGAGACCCAGTACTTC
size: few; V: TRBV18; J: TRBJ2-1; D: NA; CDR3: CASSPYGGEQFF; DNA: TGTGCCAGCTCACCATACGGGGGAGAGCAGTTCTTC
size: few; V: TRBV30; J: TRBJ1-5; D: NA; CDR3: CAWSIGNSNQPQHF; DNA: TGTGCCTGGAGTATAGGAAATAGCAATCAGCCCCAGCATTTT
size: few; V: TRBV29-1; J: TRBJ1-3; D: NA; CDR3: CSVRGSGNTIYF; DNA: TGCAGCGTTCGGGGCTCTGGAAACACCATATATTTT
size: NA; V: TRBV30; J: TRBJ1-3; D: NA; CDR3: CAWSIGTSGNTIYF; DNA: TGTGCCTGGAGCATCGGGACATCTGGAAACACCATATATTTT
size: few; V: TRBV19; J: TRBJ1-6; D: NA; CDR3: CASTEGRYNSPLHF; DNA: TGTGCCAGTACCGAGGGAAGGTATAATTCACCCCTCCACTTT
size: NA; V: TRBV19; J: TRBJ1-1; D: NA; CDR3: CASTLAGNTEAFF; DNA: TGTGCCAGTACCCTGGCAGGGAACACTGAAGCTTTCTTT
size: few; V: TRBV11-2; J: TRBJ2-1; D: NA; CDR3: CASSPLASSYNEQFF; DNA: TGTGCCAGCAGCCCTCTAGCTAGCTCCTACAATGAGCAGTTCTTC
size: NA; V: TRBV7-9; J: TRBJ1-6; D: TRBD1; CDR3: CASSLGQGESPLHF; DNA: TGTGCCAGCAGCTTAGGACAGGGGGAATCACCCCTCCACTTT
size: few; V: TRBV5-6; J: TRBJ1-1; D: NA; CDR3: CASNSEGSEGTEAFF; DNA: TGTGCCAGCAACTCCGAAGGTAGTGAGGGCACTGAAGCTTTCTTT
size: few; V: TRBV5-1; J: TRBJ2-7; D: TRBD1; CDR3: CASSLGPEDRVSYEQYF; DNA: TGCGCCAGCAGCTTGGGGCCCGAGGACAGGGTATCGTACGAGCAGTACTTC
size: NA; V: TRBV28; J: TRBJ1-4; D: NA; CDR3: CASSLHEKLFF; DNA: TGTGCCAGCAGTTTGCATGAAAAACTGTTTTTT
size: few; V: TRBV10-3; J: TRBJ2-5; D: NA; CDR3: CAARWGQEETQYF; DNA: TGTGCCGCCCGCTGGGGGCAGGAGGAGACCCAGTACTTC